Shown below are 28 T cell receptor beta chains from a single sample sequenced in a study of blood T cell repertoires in COVID-19. Profiled with immunoSEQ multiplex PCR; TCRdb holds only in-frame clones, not every one. The sample contains under 250,000 clones, roughly 85% of which appear only once. Sequences were obtained from peripheral blood. The receptors come from a woman aged 70-85 years with COVID-19, enrolled during active disease.

The V and J genes are TRBV4-3 and TRBJ2-1; 8 nucleotides agree with TRBD2. The V gene's germline CDR1 is LGHNA and CDR2 YSLEER. The junction had 19 bases not matched to a gene; V was cut back by 4 bases and J by 8 bases. The CDR3 extends over 18 amino acids. DNA of the CDR3: TGCGCCAGCAGCCGAGTAATGGGGACTAGGGAAACCGTCGATGAGCAGTTCTTC. Protein sequence: CASSRVMGTRETVDEQFF.

The chain recombines TRBV14 with TRBJ1-2, with D perhaps TRBD1 (6 bases). The germline V gene has CDR1 SGHDN and CDR2 FVKESK. The length of the CDR3 is 16 residues. V was pared by 0 bases and J by 6 bases, with 17 bases between. The chain's CDR3 is CASSQDATGLFDGYTF. The CDR3 nucleotides read TGTGCCAGCAGCCAAGATGCGACAGGTTTATTCGATGGCTACACCTTC.

V is TRBV9 and J is TRBJ1-4; D remains ambiguous. CDR1 and CDR2 (germline): SGDLS, YYNGEE. V was shortened by 7 bases and J by 3 bases, with 7 bases between the two germline ends. The CDR3 runs 12 residues. This CDR3 is CASGLSNEKLFF. CDR3 nucleotides: TGTGCCAGCGGCTTATCTAATGAAAAACTGTTTTTT.

V gene TRBV5-4 combines with J gene TRBJ2-3; 7 bases align to TRBD2. This CDR3 spans 14 amino acids. Germline CDR1 SGHNT, CDR2 YYREEE (reference sequence). Trimming at V came to 4 bases and at J to 5 bases, leaving 7 bases not matched to a gene. This CDR3 reads CASSLRLAIDTQYF. The CDR3 nucleotides are TGTGCCAGCAGCCTAAGACTAGCAATAGATACGCAGTATTTT.

The J gene is TRBJ2-1, the V gene TRBV23-1; 9 bases match TRBD1. TRBV23-1 is marked as an open reading frame, function uncertain. With 3 bases clipped from V and 8 bases from J, the junction kept 8 bases outside the gene matches. The CDR3 contains 15 residues. In DNA form, the CDR3 reads TGCGCCAGCAGTCATGGGGGACAGGGAGATGATGAGCAGTTCTTC. It is translated as CASSHGGQGDDEQFF.

V is TRBV27 and J is TRBJ2-7, with 7 bases that match TRBD2. The junction had 12 bases not matched to a gene; V was cut back by 0 bases and J by 1 base. The CDR3 is made up of 18 amino acids. Germline CDR1 reads MNHEY; CDR2 reads SMNVEV (reference sequence). Here the CDR3 DNA reads TGTGCCAGCAGTTTATCGGGGGAGGGTATCCGAAGGTCCTACGAGCAGTACTTC. Protein: CASSLSGEGIRRSYEQYF.

The table lists this clone with a count of one. CDR3 nucleotides: TGTGCCAGCAGCTTCGACAGCGCAAACACTGAAGCTTTCTTT. Translation: CASSFDSANTEAFF. V is TRBV11-3 and J is TRBJ1-1; perhaps TRBD1 as D (5 bases). The V and J ends lost 3 bases and 2 bases respectively, with 10 bases between them. The germline V gene has CDR1 SGHNT and CDR2 YENEEA. The CDR3 is made up of 14 amino acids. Full variable domain (outside the CDR3, taken from reference TRBV11-3 and TRBJ1-1): EAGVVQSPRYKIIEKKQPVAFWCNPISGHNTLYWYLQNLGQGPELLIRYENEEAVDDSQLPKDRFSAERLKGVDSTLKIQPAELGDSAVYLCASSFDSANTEAFFGQGTRLTVV.

The CDR3 DNA is TGTGCCAGCAGCCCCACTTACAAGATGGGGCTACCCTCCTACGAGCAGTACTTC. It codes for CASSPTYKMGLPSYEQYF. The J gene is TRBJ2-7, the V gene TRBV5-8; perhaps TRBD1 as D (5 bases). V was pared by 4 bases and J by 0 bases, with 23 bases between. Germline V gives CDR1 SGHTS, CDR2 YDEGEE. The CDR3 has 18 residues.

This sequence joins TRBV7-2 and TRBJ1-6, with TRBD1 identical over 7 bases. V trimming: 3 bases; J trimming: 10 bases; junction bases outside the gene matches: 6. Per germline, CDR1 SGHTA and CDR2 FQGNSA. The CDR3 sequence is 14 residues long. The CDR3 loop is CASSFPGGRSPLHF. CDR3 bases: TGTGCCAGCAGCTTCCCAGGGGGTCGCTCACCCCTCCACTTT.

This chain joins TRBV6-5 and TRBJ2-1; unclear D gene. Germline loops: CDR1 MNHEY, CDR2 SVGAGI. The CDR3 consists of 15 residues. V was clipped by 5 bases and J by 8 bases, with 19 bases between them. The CDR3 DNA is TGTGCCAGCAGTACCGAGGCTAGGCCCATTGATGAGCAGTTCTTC. It specifies CASSTEARPIDEQFF.

The rearrangement joins TRBV3-1 (or the pseudogene TRBV3-2) to TRBJ1-5, with TRBD1 matching over 8 bases. Trimming took 4 bases from V and 5 from J; bases not matched to a gene: 10. In germline, CDR1 is LGHDT, CDR2 YNNKEL (reference sequence). There are 16 residues in the CDR3. The CDR3 here is CASSRKTTGEDQPQHF. In DNA form, the CDR3 reads TGTGCCAGCAGCCGGAAGACGACAGGGGAAGATCAGCCCCAGCATTTT.

V gene TRBV5-3 combines with J gene TRBJ2-7, with D uncertain. TRBV5-3 is known as an ORF, though its function is uncertain. This CDR3 region has 12 residues. Trimming left V 2 bases short and J 13 bases short, with 16 bases between. The DNA of the CDR3 is TGTGCCAGAAGCTTCCAATGTTATTGGGCTTACTTC. This encodes CARSFQCYWAYF.

The CDR3 here is CASSPTDSGPIYYTF. In nucleotides, the CDR3 is TGCGCCAGCAGCCCTACGGACAGCGGCCCCATCTACTACACCTTC. V is TRBV5-1 and J is TRBJ1-2; weak D call: TRBD1 (6 bases). Trimming pared 4 bases from V and 10 bases from J, leaving 23 bases between. The germline gives CDR1 SGHRS, CDR2 YFSETQ. The CDR3 is 15 amino acids.

The chain links TRBV5-1 to TRBJ1-1; no clear D. V dropped 4 bases and J dropped 3 bases, with 13 bases sitting between them. The CDR3 totals 14 residues. CDR1 SGHRS and CDR2 YFSETQ come from the germline V gene. In DNA, the CDR3 is TGCGCCAGCAGCCCTAGGTCGGCCGACACTGAAGCTTTCTTT. Translation: CASSPRSADTEAFF.

The chain combines TRBV7-9 with TRBJ1-2; no definite D call. Germline values: CDR1 SEHNR, CDR2 FQNEAQ (reference sequence). CDR3 length: 12 residues. The V end lost 4 bases, the J end lost 5 bases, and 8 bases lay between the germline ends. Here the CDR3 reads CASSYSGYGYTF. In nucleotides, the CDR3 is TGTGCCAGCAGCTATTCAGGTTATGGCTACACCTTC.

J is TRBJ1-4 and V is TRBV6-2 or TRBV6-3; the D gene is possibly TRBD1 (6 bases). Germline V gene data show CDR1 as MNHEY and CDR2 as SVGEGT. The CDR3 length is 14 residues. V was pared by 2 bases and J by 5 bases, with 9 bases between. The CDR3 protein is CASSYVDRNEKLFF. The DNA of the CDR3 is TGTGCCAGCAGTTACGTCGACAGGAATGAAAAACTGTTTTTT.

The chain recombines TRBV11-3 with TRBJ1-6; 10 nucleotides align to TRBD1. Trimming removed 5 bases from V and 8 bases from J; junction bases left unmatched: 9. The V gene's germline CDR1 is SGHNT and CDR2 YENEEA. The CDR3 is made up of 16 amino acids. The CDR3 reads CASSVVAGQGDSPLHF. DNA of the CDR3: TGTGCCAGCAGCGTAGTAGCTGGACAGGGGGATTCACCCCTCCACTTT.

The CDR3 loop reads CASSVGGSNTEAFF. The CDR3 DNA is TGTGCCAGCAGCGTAGGAGGCAGTAACACTGAAGCTTTCTTT. This chain joins TRBV9 and TRBJ1-1; D gene ambiguous. V lost 0 bases and J lost 2, with 8 bases in between. Per germline, CDR1 SGDLS and CDR2 YYNGEE. This CDR3 spans 14 amino acids. Combining the CDR3 with reference TRBV9 and TRBJ1-1 gives the whole variable domain DSGVTQTPKHLITATGQRVTLRCSPRSGDLSVYWYQQSLDQGLQFLIQYYNGEERAKGNILERFSAQQFPDLHSELNLSSLELGDSALYFCASSVGGSNTEAFFGQGTRLTVV.

The chain combines TRBV5-6 with TRBJ2-7; 8 positions agree with TRBD2. Unmatched junction bases numbered 3, after V lost 2 bases and J lost 2 bases. The germline V gene encodes CDR1 SGHDT and CDR2 YYEEEE. This CDR3 is built from 14 residues. The CDR3 DNA is TGTGCCAGCAGCTTAAGCGGGAGACCCTACGAGCAGTACTTC. This translates into CASSLSGRPYEQYF.

The chain has TRBV6-5 and TRBJ1-1; D is unclear. The ends were cut back, 6 bases at V and 0 bases at J, with 8 bases in the middle. This CDR3 has 13 amino acids. Germline V gene data show CDR1 as MNHEY and CDR2 as SVGAGI. The chain's CDR3 is CASSSTVNTEAFF. The CDR3 nucleotides are TGTGCCAGCAGCTCTACTGTGAACACTGAAGCTTTCTTT.

The chain joins TRBV25-1 to TRBJ1-2, with 8 bases matching TRBD1. CDR3 length equals 14 residues. Germline CDR1 MGHDK, CDR2 SYGVNS. Unmatched junction bases numbered 4, after V lost 2 bases and J lost 5 bases. As DNA, the CDR3 is TGTGCCAGCAGTGAACTGGACAGGGTGTATGGCTACACCTTC. Protein product: CASSELDRVYGYTF.

The rearrangement uses TRBV7-2 and TRBJ2-7; 7 bases agree with TRBD2. The CDR3 is 15 amino acids. From germline, CDR1 is SGHTA and CDR2 FQGNSA. V shed 3 bases, J shed 2 bases, and the junction held 7 bases outside the gene matches. The CDR3 reads CASSFGTTSTYEQYF. The CDR3 DNA reads TGTGCCAGCAGCTTTGGGACGACTAGCACCTACGAGCAGTACTTC.

For this clone: At one boundary the junction diverges from the germline segment, which might be a read error. The chain couples TRBV7-7 to TRBJ2-3; D unresolved. This CDR3 spans 15 amino acids. CDR1 and CDR2 (germline): SSHAT, FNYEAQ (reference sequence). The CDR3 region is CASSLSNIHRHPQYF. DNA of the CDR3: TGTGCTAGCAGCTTAAGTAACATCCACCGCCATCCGCAGTATTTT.

V gene TRBV11-3 combines with J gene TRBJ1-1, with a weak D call TRBD1 (5 bases). Germline V gene data show CDR1 as SGHNT and CDR2 as YENEEA. Trimming cost V 2 bases and J 1 base, with 17 bases left between them. The CDR3 sequence is 17 residues long. In DNA, the CDR3 is TGTGCCAGCAGCTTAAAGATTTTAGGACACCCGAACACTGAAGCTTTCTTT. Its protein product is CASSLKILGHPNTEAFF.

This chain joins TRBV18 and TRBJ1-3; 7 bases are shared with TRBD1. V lost 4 bases, J lost 4 bases, and 7 bases stayed unmatched. The CDR3 has 15 residues. Germline V lookup: CDR1 KGHSH, CDR2 LQKENI. CDR3 residues: CASSRPGTAGNTIYF. The DNA for the CDR3 is TGTGCCAGCTCACGTCCCGGGACAGCGGGAAACACCATATATTTT.

This clone was detected only once. The chain has TRBV10-3 and TRBJ1-2, with 7 bases fitting TRBD1. From germline, CDR1 is ENHRY and CDR2 SYGVKD. J gave up 3 bases and V 4 bases, and 8 bases lay outside the gene matches. CDR3 length: 15 amino acids. CDR3 DNA sequence: TGTGCCATCAGTGGGGTGACAGGGAAGGACTATGGCTACACCTTC. Translation: CAISGVTGKDYGYTF.

The chain joins TRBV27 to TRBJ2-5, with D uncertain. CDR1 is MNHEY and CDR2 is SMNVEV in the germline V gene (reference sequence). This CDR3 contains 14 residues. V lost 3 bases and J 5 bases, leaving 13 bases between the germline ends. Written as DNA, the CDR3 is TGTGCCAGCAGTTTTAGAGAGGCGGAGGAGACCCAGTACTTC. Protein product: CASSFREAEETQYF.

This chain joins TRBV20-1 and TRBJ2-1, with 7 bases identical to TRBD2. V was pared by 3 bases and J by 4 bases, with 9 bases of the junction left unmatched. The germline gives CDR1 DFQATT, CDR2 SNEGSKA (reference sequence). The CDR3 is 15 residues long. Here the CDR3 DNA reads TGCAGTGCTAGTGTCCCGGGAGGAGGTTACAATGAGCAGTTCTTC. As protein: CSASVPGGGYNEQFF.